This T cell receptor (beta chain) was found in a study of shared clonotypes between healthy human individuals. Study results and limitations: Relative to memory subsets, naive subsets generally showed larger estimated richness. For sorted subsets, rarefaction showed incomplete sequencing despite large depth. Non-shared clonotypes showed lower generation probabilities than clonotypes common to all four donors.

The germline gives CDR1 LNHDA, CDR2 SQIVND (reference sequence). The CDR3 totals 15 residues. With 5 bases removed from V and 6 bases from J, the gap between germline ends came to 20 bases. Genomic DNA of each subset was evenly split across several immunoSEQ plates. The assay was immunoSEQ multiplex PCR, and TCRdb's table has in-frame clones only and misses some. The table includes some 2.1 million clones, just over 90% detected once. CD8 cells classed as naive were CD45RO-negative and positively selected for CCR7, excluding terminally differentiated effector memory CD45RA+ cells. Concerning this clone: Its antigen is not identified.

This receptor was obtained from a man aged 18 to 35 in good health. Some clones in this sample may be carry-over from other donors' samples. The sequenced sample was naive CD8+ T cells from PBMCs. The chain combines TRBV19 with TRBJ2-7, with a possible D match to TRBD2 (7 bases). This CDR3 reads CASSFTPGGFGEQYF. The CDR3, as DNA: TGTGCCAGTAGTTTCACCCCGGGGGGCTTTGGCGAGCAGTACTTC.